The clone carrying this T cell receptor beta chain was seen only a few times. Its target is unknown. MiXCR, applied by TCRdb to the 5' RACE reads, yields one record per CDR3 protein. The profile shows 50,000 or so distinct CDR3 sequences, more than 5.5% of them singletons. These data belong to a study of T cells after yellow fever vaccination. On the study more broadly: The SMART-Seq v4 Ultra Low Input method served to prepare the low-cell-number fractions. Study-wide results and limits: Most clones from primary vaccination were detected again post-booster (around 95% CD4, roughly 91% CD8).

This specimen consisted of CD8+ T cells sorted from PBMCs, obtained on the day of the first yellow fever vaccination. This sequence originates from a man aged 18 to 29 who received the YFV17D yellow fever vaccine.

The CDR3 reads CASSPNSGVPSYGYTF. The CDR3 coding sequence is TGCGCCAGCAGCCCCAATTCAGGGGTTCCCTCCTATGGCTACACCTTC. J is TRBJ1-2 and V is TRBV4-3, with D possibly matching TRBD1 (6 bases). Germline V gives CDR1 LGHNA, CDR2 YSLEER. The CDR3 is 16 residues long. Trimming stripped 4 bases from V and 4 bases from J, with 19 bases between.